The clone carrying this T cell receptor (beta chain) has only one observation. Its specificity is not known. This PCR relied on a set of 60 Vbeta primers and 13 Jbeta primers. Sequencing was performed with immunoSEQ multiplex PCR; in TCRdb, only in-frame clones are kept and a portion is missing. The table lists 150,000 to 200,000 clones, roughly 80% of them singletons. The CDR3 has 15 residues. The germline gives CDR1 SEHNR, CDR2 FQNEAQ (reference sequence). Trimming took 5 bases from V and 1 from J; bases not matched to a gene: 4. The source of the sample is a study of cytomegalovirus exposure and HLA in healthy donors. Study as a whole: Earlier, some 170 million T cells were analyzed, and 117 million unique TCR beta sequences were found among them. Study results and caveats: TCR beta V segments were, for the most part, productive about 87% or about 30% of the time in an earlier analysis. An apparent linkage of common viral pathogens to several of the most significant clusters emerged in a later analysis.

This rearrangement joins TRBV7-9 to TRBJ2-1; the match to TRBD1 covers 8 bases. The sample consisted of PBMCs. This clonotype was sampled from a woman younger than 45 in good health and CMV-seropositive. CDR3 DNA: TGTGCCAGCAGCCCCCACAGGGGGTCCTACAATGAGCAGTTCTTC. Encoded protein: CASSPHRGSYNEQFF.